This T cell receptor (beta chain) was observed in a study of T cell clonality in common variable immunodeficiency. Overall study findings and caveats: Shared TCRbeta clones were fewer between CVID subjects than controls. TCRbeta clonality was increased in CVID versus healthy controls. In common variable immunodeficiency, TCR beta chains reportedly carried fewer deletions and N-nucleotide insertions. CVID patient heterogeneity limited repertoire-clinical complication correlations.

TCRdb keeps only in-frame clones here, not all; method: immunoSEQ multiplex PCR. Singletons are absent from the sample, which has around 21,000 clones. The V end was cut by 0 bases, the J end by 0 bases, with 12 bases between. The germline CDR1 and CDR2 sequences are DFQATT and SNEGSKA (reference sequence). The CDR3 is 16 residues long. This clone rates as medium-sized. Its antigen is not known. The read ends 3 residues before the CDR3 terminus; that terminus is restored from the germline J gene. Heparinized whole blood, about 4.5 to 9 ml, came from each donor. The origin of this receptor is a human donor with common variable immunodeficiency. Sample: peripheral blood mononuclear cells. The gene calls are TRBV20-1 and TRBJ1-3, with D unresolved. The sequenced CDR3 bases are TGCAGTGCTAGAGATCCCGCCGGTAGCTCTGGAAACACC. It encodes CSARDPAGSSGNT. The full CDR3 sequence reads CSARDPAGSSGNTIYF.